These T cell receptor beta chains were read from a single sample in a study of T cell responses to AZD1222 COVID-19 vaccine. The table came from immunoSEQ multiplex PCR; TCRdb's copy has only in-frame clones and leaves some out. The table has 70,000 to 100,000 clones, 75% to 90% seen once. Specimen: peripheral blood, collected 28 days after the second AZD1222 dose. All receptors come from an adult who received the AZD1222 COVID-19 vaccine. CDR3s include the opening cysteine and the closing phenylalanine or tryptophan. The order of the fields is clone size, V gene, D gene, J gene, CDR3 protein, CDR3 DNA. D genes are given only for firm matches. Size is stated for part of the rows, as once, few or many counts, or as a class when the clone is expanded.

>.|TRBV27|.|TRBJ2-3
CASNQAQRGDTQYF
TGTGCCAGCAACCAGGCCCAGCGAGGAGATACGCAGTATTTT
>.|TRBV6-1|.|TRBJ1-3
CASSEVMGLSGNTIYF
TGTGCCAGCAGTGAAGTTATGGGGTTGTCTGGAAACACCATATATTTT
>.|TRBV5-1|.|TRBJ1-5
CASSLAGSSSNQPQHF
TGCGCCAGCAGCTTGGCCGGGTCGAGTAGCAATCAGCCCCAGCATTTT
>.|TRBV3-1/TRBV3-2|.|TRBJ2-1
CASSQGGGIYNEQFF
TGTGCCAGCAGCCAAGGTGGCGGGATCTACAATGAGCAGTTCTTC
>.|TRBV19|TRBD1|TRBJ1-1
CASKRQGFGTEAFF
TGTGCCAGTAAACGACAGGGGTTCGGCACTGAAGCTTTCTTT
>.|TRBV2|.|TRBJ1-6
CASSVDAGSNSPLHF
TGTGCCAGCAGTGTTGATGCAGGGAGTAATTCACCCCTCCACTTT
>.|TRBV5-4|TRBD1|TRBJ2-5
CASSSRRQGGETQYF
TGTGCCAGCAGCTCCCGACGACAGGGTGGAGAGACCCAGTACTTC
>.|TRBV29-1|.|TRBJ2-5
CSVEEVETQYF
TGCAGCGTTGAAGAGGTAGAGACCCAGTACTTC
>.|TRBV18|.|TRBJ2-2
CASSPSGELFF
TGTGCCAGCTCACCTTCCGGGGAGCTGTTTTTT
>.|TRBV7-2|.|TRBJ1-1
CASSLKTEAFF
TGTGCCAGCAGCTTAAAAACCGAAGCTTTCTTT
>.|TRBV7-2|TRBD2|TRBJ2-7
CASSSRAGGLAGEVYEQYF
TGTGCCAGCAGCTCCAGGGCCGGGGGACTAGCGGGAGAGGTATACGAGCAGTACTTC
>.|TRBV6-5|.|TRBJ1-2
CASNPGRERGHGYTF
TGTGCCAGCAATCCCGGGAGGGAGCGGGGGCATGGCTACACCTTC
>.|TRBV24-1|.|TRBJ2-5
CATSGGRLETQYF
TGTGCCACCAGTGGGGGGCGCTTAGAGACCCAGTACTTC
>.|TRBV15|.|TRBJ2-7
CATSRDQGYEQYF
TGTGCCACCAGCAGAGACCAGGGATACGAGCAGTACTTC
>.|TRBV24-1|TRBD1|TRBJ2-2
CATSAYRGQNTGELFF
TGTGCCACCAGTGCCTACAGGGGGCAGAACACCGGGGAGCTGTTTTTT
>.|TRBV28|.|TRBJ2-5
CASSSPPSRPPYQETQYF
TGTGCCAGCAGTTCCCCCCCCTCGCGTCCCCCGTACCAAGAGACCCAGTACTTC
>medium-sized|TRBV5-1|TRBD1|TRBJ2-7
CASSSEGTGTYEQYF
TGCGCCAGCAGCTCGGAGGGGACAGGGACCTACGAGCAGTACTTC
>.|TRBV14|.|TRBJ1-2
CASSQGKPTTTYGYTF
TGTGCCAGCAGCCAAGGGAAGCCGACAACCACCTATGGCTACACCTTC
>.|TRBV4-1|.|TRBJ1-1
CASSQGLLGRRLNTEAFF
TGCGCCAGCAGCCAAGGGCTACTTGGTCGCCGGCTGAACACTGAAGCTTTCTTT
>once|TRBV11-3|.|TRBJ2-1
CASSPLPVDYNEQFF
TGTGCCAGCAGCCCCCTACCGGTAGACTACAATGAGCAGTTCTTC
>.|TRBV5-4|.|TRBJ1-6
CASSFLGAVGNSPLHF
TGTGCCAGCAGCTTTCTTGGGGCCGTGGGTAATTCACCCCTCCACTTT
>.|TRBV28|.|TRBJ2-1
CASSLSQGLSYNEQFF
TGTGCCAGCAGTTTATCTCAGGGTCTCTCCTACAATGAGCAGTTCTTC
>.|TRBV19|TRBD1|TRBJ1-1
CASSLGQGRGEAFF
TGTGCCAGTAGCCTTGGACAGGGGAGGGGTGAAGCTTTCTTT
>once|TRBV11-3|TRBD2|TRBJ2-5
CASSLGVAGQETQYF
TGTGCCAGCAGCTTAGGAGTAGCGGGGCAAGAGACCCAGTACTTC
>.|TRBV6-5|.|TRBJ2-4
CASSSGAGAKNIQYF
TGTGCCAGCAGTTCCGGAGCTGGAGCCAAAAACATTCAGTACTTC
>.|TRBV7-2|.|TRBJ2-7
CASSSTYEQYF
TGTGCCAGCAGCTCGACCTACGAGCAGTACTTC
>.|TRBV6-5|.|TRBJ1-4
CATSLGGGTHEKLFF
TGTGCCACCTCCCTTGGGGGTGGTACCCATGAAAAACTGTTTTTT
>.|TRBV4-2|.|TRBJ1-3
CASSQDSHRSSGNTIYF
TGTGCCAGCAGCCAAGATTCACACAGGAGCTCTGGAAACACCATATATTTT
>.|TRBV6-5|TRBD1|TRBJ1-5
CASSPGTGDVQPQHF
TGTGCCAGCAGCCCCGGGACAGGGGACGTTCAGCCCCAGCATTTT
>.|TRBV21-1|.|TRBJ2-5
CASSCRLAGGETQYF
TGTGCCAGCAGCTGCCGACTAGCGGGGGGTGAGACCCAGTACTTC
>.|TRBV27|TRBD1|TRBJ2-7
CASSFLTDRGRVQYF
TGTGCCAGCAGTTTCCTAACGGACAGGGGAAGGGTCCAGTACTTC
>few|TRBV11-2|TRBD1|TRBJ1-3
CASSLGLPGGSGNTIYF
TGTGCCAGCAGCTTAGGTCTGCCAGGGGGCTCTGGAAACACCATATATTTT